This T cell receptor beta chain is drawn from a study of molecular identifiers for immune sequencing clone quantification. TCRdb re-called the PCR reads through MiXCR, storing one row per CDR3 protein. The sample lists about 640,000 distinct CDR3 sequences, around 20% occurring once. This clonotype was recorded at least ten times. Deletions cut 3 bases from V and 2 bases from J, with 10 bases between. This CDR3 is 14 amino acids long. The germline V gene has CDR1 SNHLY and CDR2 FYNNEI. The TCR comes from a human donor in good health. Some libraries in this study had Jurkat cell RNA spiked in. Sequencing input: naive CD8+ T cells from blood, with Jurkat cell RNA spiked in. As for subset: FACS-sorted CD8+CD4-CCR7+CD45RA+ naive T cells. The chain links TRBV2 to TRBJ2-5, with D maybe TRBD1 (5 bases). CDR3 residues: CASSDWGRQETQYF. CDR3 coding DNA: TGTGCCAGCAGTGATTGGGGCAGGCAAGAGACCCAGTACTTC.